A single sample is the source of the 19 T cell receptor beta chains below, sequenced in a study of CD8+ T cells in alopecia areata. In each case, RNA was isolated and then reverse transcribed into cDNA as the sequencing template. Measured with immunoSEQ multiplex PCR; TCRdb has only the in-frame clones, and not every one. The table lists around 60,000 clones, 44% of them singletons. Input material: NKG2D-low CD8+ T cells sorted from blood. Receptors originate from a human donor with alopecia areata.

This clone was seen a handful of times. The chain employs TRBV29-1 and TRBJ2-7; D is uncertain. V lost 4 bases, J lost 2 bases, and 9 bases lay in between. Per the germline V gene, CDR1 is SQVTM and CDR2 is ANQGSEA. This CDR3 has 12 amino acids. The CDR3 sequence is CSVVSSTYEQYF. The DNA for the CDR3 is TGCAGCGTTGTATCCAGCACCTACGAGCAGTACTTC.

Ten or more counts support this clone. The gene calls are TRBV4-3 and TRBJ2-6; 8 bases are shared with TRBD1. The J segment lost 2 bases and the V segment lost 4 bases, leaving 4 bases of the junction unmatched. Per germline, CDR1 LGHNA and CDR2 YSLEER. This CDR3 is 16 amino acids long. The CDR3, as DNA: TGCGCCAGCAGCCTCGGGACAGGAACTGGGGCCAACGTCCTGACTTTC. Protein: CASSLGTGTGANVLTF.

This chain connects TRBV4-1 to TRBJ2-7; TRBD2 matches 11 bases. The CDR3 sequence is 16 residues long. Germline CDR1 MGHRA, CDR2 YSYEKL. V was clipped by 2 bases and J by 4 bases; unmatched bases: 7. The DNA for the CDR3 is TGCGCCAGCAGCCAACTTAAGACTAGCGGGGATTACGAGCAGTACTTC. Encoded protein: CASSQLKTSGDYEQYF.

The chain links TRBV28 to TRBJ2-5; 7 bases align to TRBD2. The junction had 7 bases not matched to a gene; V was cut back by 5 bases and J by 4 bases. CDR1 MDHEN and CDR2 SYDVKM come from the germline V gene. This CDR3 spans 14 amino acids. CDR3 in amino acids: CASSPRLAPETQYF. CDR3 nucleotides: TGTGCCAGCAGTCCCCGACTAGCTCCAGAGACCCAGTACTTC.

The V and J genes are TRBV13 and TRBJ2-7; 9 bases line up with TRBD1. The CDR3 consists of 14 residues. The V gene end was trimmed by 5 bases and the J gene end by 2 bases; junction bases not matched to a gene: 4. The germline V gene encodes CDR1 PRHDT and CDR2 FYEKMQ (reference sequence). CDR3 DNA: TGTGCCAGCAGCCTACGACAGGGGGCCTACGAGCAGTACTTC. Protein: CASSLRQGAYEQYF.

This clone has only a few counts. The rearrangement links TRBV29-1 to TRBJ2-7; D remains unclear. Per the germline V gene, CDR1 is SQVTM and CDR2 is ANQGSEA. Trimming cost V 4 bases and J 3 bases, with 4 bases left between them. The CDR3 totals 10 residues. Written as DNA, the CDR3 is TGCAGCGTTGTGAACTACGAGCAGTACTTC. Protein sequence: CSVVNYEQYF.

This clone is a singleton in its sample. The J gene is TRBJ2-7, the V gene TRBV27; TRBD1 matches 9 bases. V was clipped by 5 bases and J by 5 bases; unmatched bases: 7. The germline CDR1 and CDR2 sequences are MNHEY and SMNVEV (reference sequence). This CDR3 is 14 amino acids long. CDR3 DNA sequence: TGTGCCAGCAGTGCGGACAGGGGAAGGAACGAGCAGTACTTC. Translation: CASSADRGRNEQYF.

This clone has a handful of counts. Distinct nucleotide sequences in the sample also encode this CDR3. J is TRBJ1-2 and V is TRBV7-9; no clear D gene. Germline V gene lookup returns CDR1 SEHNR and CDR2 FQNEAQ (reference sequence). This CDR3 spans 12 amino acids. V lost 5 bases, J lost 4 bases, and 8 bases lay in between. CDR3 protein: CASSLGSYGYTF. CDR3 in DNA: TGTGCCAGCAGCCTCGGAAGCTATGGCTACACCTTC.

The V and J genes are TRBV29-1 and TRBJ2-7, with D perhaps TRBD2 (7 bases). This CDR3 has 11 amino acids. Trimming pared 5 bases from V and 10 bases from J, leaving 15 bases between. Germline V gives CDR1 SQVTM, CDR2 ANQGSEA. The CDR3 DNA follows: TGCAGCGTTCCAGAAGGGGGGGCCCAGTACTTC. It is translated as CSVPEGGAQYF.

This clone was counted between two and nine times. The J gene is TRBJ2-7, the V gene TRBV5-1; possible D gene TRBD2, 5 bases. Between the trimmed V and J ends, which lost 0 bases and 1 base, there was a span of 14 bases. Germline CDR1 and CDR2: SGHRS and YFSETQ. This CDR3 contains 16 residues. The chain's CDR3 is CASSLVELRDSYEQYF. Here the CDR3 DNA reads TGCGCCAGCAGCTTGGTCGAGCTCCGGGATTCCTACGAGCAGTACTTC.

The V and J genes are TRBV30 and TRBJ1-1; the D gene is possibly TRBD1 (5 bases). V lost 0 bases to trimming and J lost 10 bases, with 18 bases between them. CDR1 is GTSNPN, CDR2 SVGIG, per germline (reference sequence). The CDR3 is 14 amino acids. CDR3 in amino acids: CAWSVIVSGAAAFF. The CDR3 DNA follows: TGTGCCTGGAGTGTAATCGTAAGTGGGGCAGCAGCTTTCTTT.

The gene calls are TRBV27 and TRBJ2-5; D is perhaps TRBD2 (6 bases). V lost 7 bases and J lost 5, with 17 bases in between. CDR3 length: 14 residues. Germline CDR1 is MNHEY and CDR2 is SMNVEV (reference sequence). The CDR3 here is CASNQAGSVETQYF. CDR3 sequence (DNA): TGTGCCAGCAATCAGGCGGGATCGGTTGAGACCCAGTACTTC.

V is TRBV2 and J is TRBJ1-2; D is ambiguous. This CDR3 is built from 12 residues. Germline CDR1 reads SNHLY; CDR2 reads FYNNEI. V lost 6 bases and J 0 bases, leaving 5 bases between the germline ends. CDR3 nucleotides: TGTGCCAGCAGACCGGCTAACTATGGCTACACCTTC. Amino acids: CASRPANYGYTF.

As for this clone: One junction end does not reproduce the germline sequence, and a read error may be involved. The CDR3 nucleotides read TGCGCCAGCAGCGGCAGGTGGGGTTCGTGGGCATTC. Residues: CASSGRWGSWAF. The rearrangement links TRBV4-1 to TRBJ2-7, with D unclear. The CDR3 extends over 12 amino acids. CDR1 and CDR2 (germline): MGHRA, YSYEKL.

This clone was observed a few times. The CDR3 region is CASSPSPYEQYF. Here the CDR3 DNA reads TGTGCCAGCAGCCCATCCCCCTACGAGCAGTACTTC. V gene TRBV7-9 combines with J gene TRBJ2-7, with D unclear. CDR3 length equals 12 residues. Per the germline V gene, CDR1 is SEHNR and CDR2 is FQNEAQ (reference sequence). V was cut by 5 bases and J by 2 bases, with 7 bases left in between.

The rearrangement joins TRBV5-1 to TRBJ2-1, with TRBD2 identical over 9 bases. CDR3 length equals 16 residues. V dropped 0 bases and J dropped 8; count of bases not matched to a gene: 9. Germline values: CDR1 SGHRS, CDR2 YFSETQ. The CDR3 loop reads CASSLGERGARDEQFF. CDR3 nucleotides: TGCGCCAGCAGCTTGGGTGAGCGGGGGGCTAGAGATGAGCAGTTCTTC.

This clone was seen a handful of times. The V gene is TRBV27, the J gene TRBJ2-7; D remains unclear. Trimming removed 5 bases at V and 1 base at J, with 15 bases between. The CDR3 loop spans 15 amino acids. The germline CDR1 and CDR2 sequences are MNHEY and SMNVEV (reference sequence). CDR3 sequence reads: CASSTEESGSYEQYF. CDR3 nucleotides: TGTGCCAGCAGTACAGAAGAGAGTGGTTCCTACGAGCAGTACTTC.

This chain uses TRBV7-9 with TRBJ2-1; 10 bases are shared with TRBD1. V trimming: 4 bases; J trimming: 8 bases; junction bases outside the gene matches: 8. CDR1 SEHNR and CDR2 FQNEAQ come from the germline V gene (reference sequence). This CDR3 has 15 amino acids. The CDR3 protein is CASSSEGQGPHEQFF. The CDR3 region has the DNA TGTGCCAGCAGCTCCGAGGGACAGGGGCCCCATGAGCAGTTCTTC.

This rearrangement joins TRBV27 to TRBJ1-1, with a tentative D call TRBD1 (5 bases). Trimming cost V 6 bases and J 0 bases, with 14 bases left between them. This CDR3 is built from 15 residues. Per the germline V gene, CDR1 is MNHEY and CDR2 is SMNVEV (reference sequence). This CDR3 reads CASSDTGPLNTEAFF. Written as DNA, the CDR3 is TGTGCCAGCAGCGATACGGGACCCTTGAACACTGAAGCTTTCTTT.